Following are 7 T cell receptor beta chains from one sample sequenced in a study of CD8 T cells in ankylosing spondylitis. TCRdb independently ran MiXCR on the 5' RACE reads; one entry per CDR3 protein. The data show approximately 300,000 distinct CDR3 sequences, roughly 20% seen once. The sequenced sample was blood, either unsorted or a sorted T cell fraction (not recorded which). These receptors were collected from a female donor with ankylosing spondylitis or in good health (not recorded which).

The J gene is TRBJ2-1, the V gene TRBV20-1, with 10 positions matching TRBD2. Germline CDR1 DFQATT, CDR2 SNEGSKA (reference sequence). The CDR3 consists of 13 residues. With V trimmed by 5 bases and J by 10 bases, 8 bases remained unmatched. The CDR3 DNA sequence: TGCAGTGCTTTGACTAGCGGGCCGTTCGAGCAGTTCTTC. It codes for CSALTSGPFEQFF.

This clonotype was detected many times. The chain's CDR3 is CSAQRGSGSSDTQYF. DNA of the CDR3: TGCAGTGCCCAGAGAGGTAGCGGGAGTTCAGATACGCAGTATTTT. The rearrangement uses TRBV20-1 and TRBJ2-3; the match to TRBD2 covers 9 bases. Germline-derived CDR1 and CDR2 are DFQATT and SNEGSKA (reference sequence). With 6 bases clipped from V and 4 bases from J, the junction kept 11 bases outside the gene matches. The CDR3 loop spans 15 amino acids.

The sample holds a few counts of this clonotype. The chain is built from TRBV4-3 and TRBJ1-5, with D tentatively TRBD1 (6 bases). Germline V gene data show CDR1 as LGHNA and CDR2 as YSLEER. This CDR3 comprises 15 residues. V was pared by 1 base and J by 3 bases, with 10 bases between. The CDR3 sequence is CASSQATGTNQPQHF. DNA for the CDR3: TGCGCCAGCAGCCAAGCTACAGGGACCAATCAGCCCCAGCATTTT.

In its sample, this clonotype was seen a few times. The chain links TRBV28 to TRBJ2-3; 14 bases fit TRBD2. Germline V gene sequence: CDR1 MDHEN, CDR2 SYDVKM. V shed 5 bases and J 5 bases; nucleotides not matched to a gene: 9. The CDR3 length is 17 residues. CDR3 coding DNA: TGTGCCAGCAGTGGAAGACTAGCGGGAGGGGTCGGAGATACGCAGTATTTT. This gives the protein CASSGRLAGGVGDTQYF.

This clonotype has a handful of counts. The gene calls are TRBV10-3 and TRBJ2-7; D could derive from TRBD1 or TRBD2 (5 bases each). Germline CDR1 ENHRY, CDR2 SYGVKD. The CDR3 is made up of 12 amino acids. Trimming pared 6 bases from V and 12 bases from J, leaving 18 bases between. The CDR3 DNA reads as TGTGCCATCAGCCCCGAAGGGACCGCGGTGTACTTC. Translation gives CAISPEGTAVYF.

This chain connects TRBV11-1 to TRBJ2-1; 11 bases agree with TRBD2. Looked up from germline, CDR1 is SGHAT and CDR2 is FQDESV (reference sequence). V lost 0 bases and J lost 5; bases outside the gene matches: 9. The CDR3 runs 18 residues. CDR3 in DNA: TGTGCCAGCAGCTTAGCATCCCCCGGGACTAGCGGTCACAATGAGCAGTTCTTC. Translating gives CASSLASPGTSGHNEQFF.

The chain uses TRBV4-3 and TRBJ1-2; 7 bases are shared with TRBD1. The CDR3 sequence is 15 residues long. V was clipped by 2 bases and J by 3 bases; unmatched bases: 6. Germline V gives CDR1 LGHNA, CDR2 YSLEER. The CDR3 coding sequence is TGCGCCAGCAGCCAACTAATAGGGGGCGACTATGGCTACACCTTC. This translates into CASSQLIGGDYGYTF.